This T cell receptor beta chain originates from a study of T cell responses to AZD1222 COVID-19 vaccine. The repertoire was sequenced with immunoSEQ multiplex PCR; TCRdb's copy has only in-frame clones and lacks some. The data contain 180,000 or so clones, 93% of them singletons. Germline V CDR1 and CDR2: LGHDT, YNNKEL (reference sequence). Trimming left V 0 bases short and J 1 base short, with 12 bases between. The length of the CDR3 is 16 residues. This receptor was identified in an adult in good health. The genes are TRBV3-1 (or the pseudogene TRBV3-2) and TRBJ1-1, with a possible D match to TRBD1 (6 bases). The specimen was peripheral blood, collected on day 0 of AZD1222 vaccination. Here the CDR3 reads CASSQEGRGPNTEAFF. The CDR3 region has the DNA TGTGCCAGCAGCCAAGAGGGCAGGGGACCGAACACTGAAGCTTTCTTT.